The source of this T cell receptor (beta chain) is a study of CD8 T cells in ankylosing spondylitis. Comment on this clonotype: The antigen remains unidentified.

TCRdb re-analysed the 5' RACE reads in MiXCR, keeping a single row per CDR3 protein. The table has a few hundred thousand distinct CDR3 sequences, around 24% seen once; the top ten hold about 16%. Trimming removed 6 bases from V and 6 bases from J, with 14 bases in between. Germline-derived CDR1 and CDR2 are SGHAT and FQDESV (reference sequence). The CDR3 sequence is 14 residues long. Study-wide points: Seemingly distinctive of ankylosing spondylitis blood was a TCR beta motif formed by eight highly homologous variants.

Sequencing was performed on blood, either unsorted or a sorted T cell fraction (not recorded which). The sequence came from a male donor with ankylosing spondylitis. The V and J genes are TRBV11-1 and TRBJ2-2, with D maybe TRBD1 (6 bases). CDR3 region: CASSLRTDPGELFF. CDR3 sequence (DNA): TGTGCCAGCAGTCTGCGGACAGATCCCGGGGAGCTGTTTTTT.